This T cell receptor beta chain comes out of a study of metastatic and nonmetastatic thyroid tumors. The overall study: Blood and tumor or nodule tissue repertoires from malignant and benign thyroid patients were compared. Overall study findings and caveats: Across blood and tumor, TCR beta diversity in malignant thyroid tumors was reportedly significantly higher than in benign nodules.

This clone was counted only a few times. The antigen remains undetermined. V gave up 4 bases and J gave up 5 bases, with 14 bases separating them. The CDR3 contains 14 residues. Authors' analysis steps: A classifier for distant metastasis in papillary thyroid cancer was constructed using CDR3 differences observed across clinicopathological groups. TCRdb reanalyzed the PCR reads with MiXCR. TCRdb's processing, not the authors' own work, is the source of the V and J calls. In the table there are roughly 22,000 clones, 36% of which are singletons. Patients underwent thyroid surgery, and none had received any treatment before it.

The specimen was blood. V and J are TRBV12-3 or TRBV12-4 and TRBJ1-2; a possible D gene is TRBD1 (5 bases). This receptor was identified in a male donor with papillary thyroid cancer or a benign thyroid nodule (not recorded which). Some clones in this sample may be carry-over from other donors' samples. Here the CDR3 DNA reads TGTGCCAGCAGTTCGGGGACTTTTATATATGGCTACACCTTC. As protein: CASSSGTFIYGYTF.